This T cell receptor beta chain was recovered during a study of blood T cell repertoires in COVID-19. In the study overall: Specimens from acute and convalescent COVID-19 originated in the United States, Italy and Spain.

Clinical history as reported by participants underpinned cohort assignment. V dropped 0 bases and J dropped 4; count of bases not matched to a gene: 9. Germline V gene lookup returns CDR1 MNHNS and CDR2 SASEGT. This CDR3 has 17 residues. Original data processing: Estimation of nucleated cell counts relied on the amplification of reference gene primers. TCRdb's table, derived via immunoSEQ multiplex PCR, lists solely in-frame clones and lacks some. For V, J and clone size, that table is used; D and trimming come from the DNA. The sample holds fewer than 250,000 clones, about 86% seen once. The receptor comes from a woman in her thirties or forties with acute COVID-19. The sample taken for sequencing was PBMCs or T cells enriched from blood (not recorded which). V gene TRBV6-1 combines with J gene TRBJ2-7; TRBD2 matches 10 bases. The CDR3 nucleotides read TGTGCCAGCAGTGAAGCGCTTCCGAGCGGGAGGGGATACGAGCAGTACTTC. The encoded protein is CASSEALPSGRGYEQYF.